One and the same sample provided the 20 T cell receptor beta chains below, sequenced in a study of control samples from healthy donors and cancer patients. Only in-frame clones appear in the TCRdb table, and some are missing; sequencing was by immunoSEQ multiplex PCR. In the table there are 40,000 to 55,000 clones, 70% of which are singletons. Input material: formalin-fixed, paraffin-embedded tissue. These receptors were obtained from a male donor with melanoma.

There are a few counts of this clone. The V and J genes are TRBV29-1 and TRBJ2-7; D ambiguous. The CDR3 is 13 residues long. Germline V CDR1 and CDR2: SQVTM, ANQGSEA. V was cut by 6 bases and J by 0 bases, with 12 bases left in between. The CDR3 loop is CSVERPSSYEQYF. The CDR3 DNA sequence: TGCAGCGTCGAACGCCCCTCCTCCTACGAGCAGTACTTC.

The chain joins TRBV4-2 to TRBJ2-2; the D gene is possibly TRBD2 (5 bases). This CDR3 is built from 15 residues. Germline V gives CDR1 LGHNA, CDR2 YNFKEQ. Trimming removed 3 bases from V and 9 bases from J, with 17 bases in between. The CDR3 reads CASSHGLTKSRELFF. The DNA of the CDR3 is TGTGCCAGCAGCCATGGACTGACAAAAAGCAGGGAGCTGTTTTTT.

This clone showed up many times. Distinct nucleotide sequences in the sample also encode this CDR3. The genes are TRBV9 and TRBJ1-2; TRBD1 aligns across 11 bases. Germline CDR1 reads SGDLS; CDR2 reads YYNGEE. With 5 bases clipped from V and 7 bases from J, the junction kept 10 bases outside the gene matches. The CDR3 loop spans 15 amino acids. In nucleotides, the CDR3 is TGTGCCAGCAGAGGGCCGGGACAGGGGGGCGGTGGCTACACCTTC. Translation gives CASRGPGQGGGGYTF. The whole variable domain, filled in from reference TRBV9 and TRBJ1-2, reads DSGVTQTPKHLITATGQRVTLRCSPRSGDLSVYWYQQSLDQGLQFLIQYYNGEERAKGNILERFSAQQFPDLHSELNLSSLELGDSALYFCASRGPGQGGGGYTFGSGTRLTVV.

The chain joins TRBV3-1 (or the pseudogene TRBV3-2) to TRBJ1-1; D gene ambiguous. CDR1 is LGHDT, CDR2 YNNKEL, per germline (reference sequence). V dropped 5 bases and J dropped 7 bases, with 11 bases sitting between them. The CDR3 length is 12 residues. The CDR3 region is CASSRAGDEAFF. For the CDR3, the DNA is TGTGCCAGCAGCAGGGCCGGGGATGAAGCTTTCTTT.

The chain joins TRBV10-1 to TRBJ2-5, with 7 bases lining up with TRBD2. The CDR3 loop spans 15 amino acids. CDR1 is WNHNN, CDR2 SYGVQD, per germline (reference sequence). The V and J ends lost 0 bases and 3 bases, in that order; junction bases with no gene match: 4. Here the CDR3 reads CASSESPAGEETQYF. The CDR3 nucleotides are TGCGCCAGCAGTGAGTCGCCGGCGGGGGAAGAGACCCAGTACTTC.

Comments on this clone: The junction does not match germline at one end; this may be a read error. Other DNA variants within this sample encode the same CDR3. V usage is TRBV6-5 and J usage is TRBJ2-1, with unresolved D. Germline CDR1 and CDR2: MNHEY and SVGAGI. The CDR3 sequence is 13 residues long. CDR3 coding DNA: TGTGCCAGTAGTTATTCGAATGTGAATGAGCAGTTCTTC. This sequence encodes CASSYSNVNEQFF.

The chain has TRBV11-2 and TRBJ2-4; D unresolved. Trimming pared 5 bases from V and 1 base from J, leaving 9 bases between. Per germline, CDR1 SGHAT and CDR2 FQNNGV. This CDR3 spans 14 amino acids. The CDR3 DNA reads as TGTGCCAGCAGCCAGCTAGGGGCCAAAAACATTCAGTACTTC. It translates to CASSQLGAKNIQYF.

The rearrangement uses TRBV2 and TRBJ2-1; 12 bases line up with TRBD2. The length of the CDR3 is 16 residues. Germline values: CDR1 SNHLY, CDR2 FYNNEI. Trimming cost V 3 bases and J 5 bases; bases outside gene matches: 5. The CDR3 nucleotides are TGTGCCAGCAGTGACGCGACTAGCGGGAGAAACAATGAGCAGTTCTTC. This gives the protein CASSDATSGRNNEQFF.

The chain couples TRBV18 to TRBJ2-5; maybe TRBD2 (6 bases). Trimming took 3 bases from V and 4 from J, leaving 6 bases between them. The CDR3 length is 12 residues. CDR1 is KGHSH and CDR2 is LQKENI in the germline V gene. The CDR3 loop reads CASSPTRETQYF. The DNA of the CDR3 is TGTGCCAGCTCACCGACTAGAGAGACCCAGTACTTC.

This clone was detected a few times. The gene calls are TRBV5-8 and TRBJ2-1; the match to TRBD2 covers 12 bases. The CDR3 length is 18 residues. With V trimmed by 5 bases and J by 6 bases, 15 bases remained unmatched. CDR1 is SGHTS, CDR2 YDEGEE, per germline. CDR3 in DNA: TGTGCCAGCAGATGGTACAGGGGCCTAGCGGGAGGGCCCAATGAGCAGTTCTTC. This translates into CASRWYRGLAGGPNEQFF. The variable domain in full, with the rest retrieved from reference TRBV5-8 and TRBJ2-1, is EAGVTQSPTHLIKTRGQQATLRCSPISGHTSVYWYQQALGLGLQFLLWYDEGEERNRGNFPPRFSGRQFPNYSSELNVNALELEDSALYLCASRWYRGLAGGPNEQFFGPGTRLTVL.

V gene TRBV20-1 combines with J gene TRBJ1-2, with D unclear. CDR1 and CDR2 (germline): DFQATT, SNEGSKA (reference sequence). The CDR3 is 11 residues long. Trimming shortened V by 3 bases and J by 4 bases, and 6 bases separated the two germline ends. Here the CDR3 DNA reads TGCAGTGCTAGGATTTCCTATGGCTACACCTTC. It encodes CSARISYGYTF.

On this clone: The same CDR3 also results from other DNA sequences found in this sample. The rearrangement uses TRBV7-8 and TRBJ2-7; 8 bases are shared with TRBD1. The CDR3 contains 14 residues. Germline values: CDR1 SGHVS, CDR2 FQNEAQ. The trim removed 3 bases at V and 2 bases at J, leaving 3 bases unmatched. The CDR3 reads CASSLRQGPYEQYF. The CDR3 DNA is TGTGCCAGCAGCTTGCGACAGGGGCCCTACGAGCAGTACTTC.

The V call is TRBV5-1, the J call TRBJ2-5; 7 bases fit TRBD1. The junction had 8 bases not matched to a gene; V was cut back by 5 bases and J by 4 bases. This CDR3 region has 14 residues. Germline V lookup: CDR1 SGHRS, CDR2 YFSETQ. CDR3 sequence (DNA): TGCGCCAGCAGTTTACAGGGGAGTCGAGAGACCCAGTACTTC. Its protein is CASSLQGSRETQYF.

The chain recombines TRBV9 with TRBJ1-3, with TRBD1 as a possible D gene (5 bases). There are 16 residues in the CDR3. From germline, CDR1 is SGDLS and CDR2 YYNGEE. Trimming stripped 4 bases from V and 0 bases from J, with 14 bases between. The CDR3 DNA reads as TGTGCCAGCAGCTCCGAGGGGAGAATCTCTGGAAACACCATATATTTT. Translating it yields CASSSEGRISGNTIYF.

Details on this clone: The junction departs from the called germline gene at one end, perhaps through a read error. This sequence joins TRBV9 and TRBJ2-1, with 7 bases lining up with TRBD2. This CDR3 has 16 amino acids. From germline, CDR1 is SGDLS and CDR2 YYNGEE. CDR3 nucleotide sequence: TGTGCCAACAGCGTAGGAGGCCTAGCGGTCTACAATGAGCAGTTCTTC. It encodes CANSVGGLAVYNEQFF. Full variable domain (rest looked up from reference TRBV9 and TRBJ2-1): DSGVTQTPKHLITATGQRVTLRCSPRSGDLSVYWYQQSLDQGLQFLIQYYNGEERAKGNILERFSAQQFPDLHSELNLSSLELGDSALYFCANSVGGLAVYNEQFFGPGTRLTVL.

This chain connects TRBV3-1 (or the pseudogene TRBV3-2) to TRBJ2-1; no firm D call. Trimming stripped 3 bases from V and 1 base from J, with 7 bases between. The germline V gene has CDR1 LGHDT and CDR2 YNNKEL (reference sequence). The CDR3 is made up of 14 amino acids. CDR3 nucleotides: TGTGCCAGCAGCCATTTTCAGTCCTACAATGAGCAGTTCTTC. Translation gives CASSHFQSYNEQFF.

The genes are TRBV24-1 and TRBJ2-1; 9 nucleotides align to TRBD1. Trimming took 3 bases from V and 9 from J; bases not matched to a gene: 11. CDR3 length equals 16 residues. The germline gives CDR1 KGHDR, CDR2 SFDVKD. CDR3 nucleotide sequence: TGTGCCACCAGTGATACACCGGGACAGGGCTTATCTGAGCAGTTCTTC. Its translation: CATSDTPGQGLSEQFF.

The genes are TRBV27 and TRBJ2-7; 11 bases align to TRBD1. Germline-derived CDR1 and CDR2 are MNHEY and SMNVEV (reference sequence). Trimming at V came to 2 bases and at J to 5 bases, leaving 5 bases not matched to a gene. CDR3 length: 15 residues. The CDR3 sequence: CASSLIGQGAHEQYF. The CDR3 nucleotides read TGTGCCAGCAGTTTAATTGGACAGGGGGCCCACGAGCAGTACTTC.

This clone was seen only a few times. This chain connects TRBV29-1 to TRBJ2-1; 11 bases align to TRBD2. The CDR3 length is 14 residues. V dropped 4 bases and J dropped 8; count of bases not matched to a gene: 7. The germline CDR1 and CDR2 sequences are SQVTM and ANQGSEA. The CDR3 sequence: CSVVAGGRGYEQFF. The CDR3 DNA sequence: TGCAGCGTTGTAGCGGGAGGGCGTGGCTATGAGCAGTTCTTC.

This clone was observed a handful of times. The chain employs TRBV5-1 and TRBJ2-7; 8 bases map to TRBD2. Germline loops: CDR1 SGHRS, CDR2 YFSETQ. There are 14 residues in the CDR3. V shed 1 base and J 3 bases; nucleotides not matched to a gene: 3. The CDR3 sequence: CASSLMTSDYEQYF. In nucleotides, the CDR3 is TGCGCCAGCAGCTTGATGACTAGCGACTACGAGCAGTACTTC.